This T cell receptor (beta chain) was sequenced for a study of blood T cell repertoires in COVID-19. This CDR3 region has 15 residues. Germline assignment: CDR1 MNHEY and CDR2 SMNVEV (reference sequence). V was cut by 3 bases and J by 0 bases, with 10 bases left in between. Generated by immunoSEQ multiplex PCR, the TCRdb table keeps only in-frame clones and is missing some. The profile covers 100,000 to 150,000 clones, with around 63% appearing a single time and roughly 2% taken by the ten largest. The source of this sequence is a woman in her 70s with acute or convalescent COVID-19. Sequenced sample: peripheral blood. The rearrangement uses TRBV27 and TRBJ2-3; TRBD1 might be the D (5 bases). The CDR3, as DNA: TGTGCCAGCAGTTTTCTCGACAGCAGCACAGATACGCAGTATTTT. Amino acids: CASSFLDSSTDTQYF.